Following are 18 T cell receptor beta chains from one sample sequenced in a study of T-cell memory formation after mild COVID-19. TCRdb itself ran the 5' RACE reads through MiXCR, one entry per CDR3 protein. Seen here are more than 400,000 distinct CDR3 sequences, 18% observed once, and the top ten hold 9% to 15%. Sequenced input: PBMCs or a T cell subset sorted from them (not recorded which). Every receptor here comes from an adult woman who had mild COVID-19 (a few samples of this study predate the infection). Cell type and time point are not known.

This clonotype was recorded at least ten times. J is TRBJ1-5 and V is TRBV5-1, with D possibly matching TRBD1 (5 bases). V was pared by 0 bases and J by 4 bases, with 5 bases between. Germline V gene lookup returns CDR1 SGHRS and CDR2 YFSETQ. The CDR3 runs 13 residues. This CDR3 is CASSLGQNQPQHF. The CDR3 DNA follows: TGCGCCAGCAGCTTGGGACAGAATCAGCCCCAGCATTTT. Complete variable domain (other parts from reference TRBV5-1 and TRBJ1-5): KAGVTQTPRYLIKTRGQQVTLSCSPISGHRSVSWYQQTPGQGLQFLFEYFSETQRNKGNFPGRFSGRQFSNSRSEMNVSTLELGDSALYLCASSLGQNQPQHFGDGTRLSIL.

J is TRBJ2-2 and V is TRBV15, with D tentatively TRBD1 (5 bases). The CDR3 is 14 residues long. Germline-derived CDR1 and CDR2 are LNHNV and YYDKDF (reference sequence). Trimming took 3 bases from V and 4 from J, leaving 9 bases between them. CDR3 in DNA: TGTGCCACCAGCAGTGTGACAGTCACCGGGGAGCTGTTTTTT. The encoded protein is CATSSVTVTGELFF.

V usage is TRBV2 and J usage is TRBJ1-1; no definite D call. CDR1 and CDR2 (germline): SNHLY, FYNNEI. V lost 3 bases and J 3 bases, leaving 8 bases between the germline ends. The CDR3 consists of 13 residues. The CDR3 loop reads CASSDDLDTEAFF. In DNA, the CDR3 is TGTGCCAGCAGTGATGATTTAGACACTGAAGCTTTCTTT.

This clonotype was seen only once. This sequence joins TRBV11-1 and TRBJ2-3; D is perhaps TRBD2 (7 bases). Germline CDR1 reads SGHAT; CDR2 reads FQDESV (reference sequence). The length of the CDR3 is 15 residues. Trimming cost V 4 bases and J 5 bases, with 16 bases left between them. CDR3 bases: TGTGCCAGCAGCTCGGCGGGGGCCACGGGAGATACGCAGTATTTT. As protein: CASSSAGATGDTQYF.

This chain joins TRBV11-1 and TRBJ2-2; 8 bases match TRBD1. V dropped 3 bases and J dropped 3; count of bases not matched to a gene: 3. Germline CDR1 reads SGHAT; CDR2 reads FQDESV (reference sequence). The CDR3 has 15 residues. This CDR3 reads CASSLDRDHTGELFF. As DNA, the CDR3 is TGTGCCAGCAGCTTGGACAGGGATCACACCGGGGAGCTGTTTTTT.

The chain carries TRBV4-3 and TRBJ2-3; D is possibly TRBD2 (6 bases). V was pared by 4 bases and J by 2 bases, with 13 bases between. This CDR3 is 15 amino acids long. In germline, CDR1 is LGHNA, CDR2 YSLEER. DNA for the CDR3: TGCGCCAGCAGCCTCGGACTACCTAACACAGATACGCAGTATTTT. Amino acid sequence: CASSLGLPNTDTQYF.

The chain links TRBV6-4 to TRBJ2-7; D possibly corresponds to TRBD2 (5 bases). The CDR3 extends over 15 amino acids. Trimming left V 4 bases short and J 0 bases short, with 13 bases between. Germline V lookup: CDR1 MRHNA, CDR2 SNTAGT. CDR3 nucleotides: TGTGCCAGCAGTGTCGGGGTCCACGGCTCCTACGAGCAGTACTTC. Translated: CASSVGVHGSYEQYF.

A single count supports this clonotype. The V and J genes are TRBV29-1 and TRBJ2-5; D gene unclear. From germline, CDR1 is SQVTM and CDR2 ANQGSEA. The length of the CDR3 is 10 residues. V shed 6 bases and J shed 3 bases, with 5 bases lying between them. CDR3 DNA sequence: TGCAGCGTGGAAAAAGAGACCCAGTACTTC. It codes for CSVEKETQYF. Full variable domain (rest looked up from reference TRBV29-1 and TRBJ2-5): SAVISQKPSRDICQRGTSLTIQCQVDSQVTMMFWYRQQPGQSLTLIATANQGSEATYESGFVIDKFPISRPNLTFSTLTVSNMSPEDSSIYLCSVEKETQYFGPGTRLLVL.

This chain joins TRBV29-1 and TRBJ1-6; maybe TRBD1 (6 bases). CDR3 length equals 14 residues. Trimming cost V 7 bases and J 10 bases, with 20 bases left between them. From germline, CDR1 is SQVTM and CDR2 ANQGSEA. The CDR3 bases are TGCAGCGCTAACGAGGGGGAGGTCGGCTCACCCCTCCACTTT. Amino acid sequence: CSANEGEVGSPLHF.

The J gene is TRBJ2-7, the V gene TRBV6-2 or TRBV6-3, with 7 bases that match TRBD2. V was pared by 0 bases and J by 6 bases, with 8 bases of the junction left unmatched. The CDR3 extends over 15 amino acids. Germline V lookup: CDR1 MNHEY, CDR2 SVGEGT. The CDR3 spells CASSYSAGVPFEQYF. In DNA, the CDR3 is TGTGCCAGCAGTTACTCTGCGGGGGTTCCTTTCGAGCAGTACTTC.

This clonotype was found a few times. This rearrangement joins TRBV27 to TRBJ1-1; D possibly corresponds to TRBD1 (6 bases). The V end was cut by 0 bases, the J end by 1 base, with 9 bases between. From germline, CDR1 is MNHEY and CDR2 SMNVEV (reference sequence). This CDR3 comprises 15 residues. CDR3 in amino acids: CASSLSVGANTEAFF. In DNA form, the CDR3 reads TGTGCCAGCAGTTTATCGGTGGGGGCGAACACTGAAGCTTTCTTT.

The chain uses TRBV7-9 and TRBJ1-1, with a tentative D call TRBD1 (6 bases). The length of the CDR3 is 14 residues. The germline gives CDR1 SEHNR, CDR2 FQNEAQ (reference sequence). V lost 3 bases, J lost 3 bases, and 11 bases lay in between. The CDR3, as DNA: TGTGCCAGCAGCTTCTTGAACAGGGACACTGAAGCTTTCTTT. Amino acid sequence: CASSFLNRDTEAFF.

This chain joins TRBV7-2 and TRBJ2-2; 11 nucleotides agree with TRBD1. CDR3 length: 14 amino acids. The germline gives CDR1 SGHTA, CDR2 FQGNSA. The V gene end was trimmed by 6 bases and the J gene end by 6 bases; junction bases not matched to a gene: 3. CDR3 DNA sequence: TGTGCCAGCAGGAGGACAGGGGGCCCCGGGGAGCTGTTTTTT. As protein: CASRRTGGPGELFF.

The chain combines TRBV20-1 with TRBJ2-3; D is perhaps TRBD2 (5 bases). V was shortened by 3 bases and J by 1 base, with 14 bases between the two germline ends. This CDR3 has 15 amino acids. CDR1 and CDR2 from the germline V gene are DFQATT and SNEGSKA (reference sequence). CDR3 DNA: TGCAGTGCTAGCCAACTAGGAACCGGCACAGATACGCAGTATTTT. The encoded protein is CSASQLGTGTDTQYF.

V usage is TRBV12-5 and J usage is TRBJ2-1, with 9 bases lining up with TRBD2. Trimming took 0 bases from V and 10 from J; bases not matched to a gene: 10. The CDR3 runs 16 residues. Germline CDR1 reads LGHNT; CDR2 reads FRNRAP. The CDR3 DNA reads TGTGCTAGTGGTTTGGTATTGGCGGGGGGGCCGGGAGAGCAGTTCTTC. Its translation is CASGLVLAGGPGEQFF.

V and J are TRBV20-1 and TRBJ2-3; D gene uncertain. The ends were cut back, 6 bases at V and 4 bases at J, with 11 bases in the middle. The CDR3 consists of 12 residues. CDR1 is DFQATT and CDR2 is SNEGSKA in the germline V gene (reference sequence). CDR3 coding DNA: TGCAGTGCCCCTGACCGATCAGATACGCAGTATTTT. Translating it yields CSAPDRSDTQYF.

The sample holds many counts of this clonotype. This chain links TRBV20-1 with TRBJ1-6; 7 positions agree with TRBD1. Per germline, CDR1 DFQATT and CDR2 SNEGSKA (reference sequence). The ends lost 7 bases at V and 3 bases at J; junction bases unmatched: 12. The length of the CDR3 is 16 residues. Here the CDR3 reads CSVPTGDGSYNSPLHF. The CDR3 DNA reads TGCAGTGTTCCCACAGGGGATGGCAGCTATAATTCACCCCTCCACTTT.

There are a few counts of this clonotype. The V call is TRBV10-3, the J call TRBJ2-7; maybe TRBD1 (5 bases). V lost 5 bases to trimming and J lost 3 bases, with 8 bases between them. Germline V lookup: CDR1 ENHRY, CDR2 SYGVKD. The CDR3 runs to 12 residues. Here the CDR3 DNA reads TGTGCCATCAGTTCAGGGAACTACGAGCAGTACTTC. It specifies CAISSGNYEQYF.